These T cell receptor beta chains were read from a single sample in a study of T cell responses to AZD1222 COVID-19 vaccine. The table came from immunoSEQ multiplex PCR; TCRdb's copy has only in-frame clones and leaves some out. The table lists 65,000 to 70,000 clones, 80% to 90% of them singletons. Sequenced material: peripheral blood, taken 28 days after the second AZD1222 dose. These receptors all stem from an adult who received the AZD1222 COVID-19 vaccine. Both conserved end residues are part of each CDR3. Fields, in order: J gene, V gene, D gene, clone size, CDR3 DNA, CDR3 protein. D genes are given only for firm matches. The size entry is marked missing in some rows and otherwise reads once, few, many or a size class.

TRBJ2-1 | TRBV4-3 | - | - | TGCGCCAGCAGCCCTCGAGTGGAGGGGTACGGGGAGCAGTTCTTC | CASSPRVEGYGEQFF
TRBJ2-3 | TRBV2 | - | - | TGTGCCAGCAGTGAAATACCAGATACGCAGTATTTT | CASSEIPDTQYF
TRBJ2-7 | TRBV5-1 | TRBD1 | - | TGCGCCAGCAACCCGACAGGGTGGGGGTACGAGCAGTACTTC | CASNPTGWGYEQYF
TRBJ2-3 | TRBV7-9 | - | - | TGTGCCAGCAGCCGCAGGTCGGATACGCAGTATTTT | CASSRRSDTQYF
TRBJ2-7 | TRBV7-9 | - | - | TGTGCCAGCAGCTCCCCCCGCGAGCAGTACTTC | CASSSPREQYF
TRBJ2-5 | TRBV5-1 | TRBD2 | - | TGCGCCAGCAGCGGTACGACTAGCGGAAACCAAGAGACCCAGTACTTC | CASSGTTSGNQETQYF
TRBJ1-1 | TRBV9 | TRBD1 | - | TGTGCCAGCAGCGCGGCAGGGACAGGGGCATTAACTGAAGCTTTCTTT | CASSAAGTGALTEAFF
TRBJ2-7 | TRBV7-9 | TRBD1 | - | TGTGCCAGCAGCTTAACAGGGGACGAGCAGTACTTC | CASSLTGDEQYF
TRBJ1-4 | TRBV2 | - | - | TGTGCCAGCAGTGTTCAACAGGGCGTTGAAAAACTGTTTTTT | CASSVQQGVEKLFF
TRBJ2-7 | TRBV6-5 | - | - | TGTGCCAGCAGTTACTCGAGGAGTCTGGGTAGGTACGAGCAGTACTTC | CASSYSRSLGRYEQYF
TRBJ1-1 | TRBV6-4 | - | - | TGTGCCAGCAGTGATACAGCGAACACTGAAGCTTTCTTT | CASSDTANTEAFF
TRBJ1-2 | TRBV19 | TRBD1 | - | TGTGCCAGCGGGACAGGGGGTTTCCATGGCTACACCTTC | CASGTGGFHGYTF
TRBJ2-1 | TRBV14 | TRBD1 | - | TGTGCCAGCAGCCCGACACCCGGGACAGTCGAAGGCTCCTACAATGAGCAGTTCTTC | CASSPTPGTVEGSYNEQFF
TRBJ1-2 | TRBV6-5 | TRBD1 | - | TGTGCCAGCAGTTCGCCCCCAGGGGGTGCTAACTATGGCTACACCTTC | CASSSPPGGANYGYTF
TRBJ2-2 | TRBV6-5 | TRBD1 | - | TGTGCCAGCACCCAGGGGGAAAGCGGGGAGCTGTTTTTT | CASTQGESGELFF
TRBJ2-7 | TRBV12-3/TRBV12-4 | - | once | TGTGCCAGCAGTTTTTCTGACTCCTACGAGCAGTACTTC | CASSFSDSYEQYF
TRBJ1-6 | TRBV5-1 | TRBD1 | few | TGCGCCAGCAGCTTGGGGACAGGGGGCGAGACTTGGAGGTCACCCCTCCACTTT | CASSLGTGGETWRSPLHF
TRBJ2-7 | TRBV18 | - | - | TGTGCCAGCTCACCATGGGCCGGCTCCTACGAGCAGTACTTC | CASSPWAGSYEQYF
TRBJ1-3 | TRBV5-1 | TRBD1 | few | TGCGCCAGCAGCTGGGGACAGGTCTCTGGAAACACCATATATTTT | CASSWGQVSGNTIYF
TRBJ2-1 | TRBV30 | - | - | TGTGCCAGGGCCGAGGGAGGTTCTAGGGACAATGAGCAGTTCTTC | CARAEGGSRDNEQFF
TRBJ2-4 | TRBV6-1 | - | - | TGTGCCAGCAGTGAAATAGGGACGCAGGACGAAAACATTCAGTACTTC | CASSEIGTQDENIQYF
TRBJ1-4 | TRBV2 | TRBD1 | - | TGTGCCAGCAGTGCTAACAGGGGAAGGGGTGAAAAACTGTTTTTT | CASSANRGRGEKLFF
TRBJ2-3 | TRBV9 | - | - | TGTGCCAGCAGCGTAGATGGGACCGCTGGCACAGATACGCAGTATTTT | CASSVDGTAGTDTQYF
TRBJ1-1 | TRBV27 | - | - | TGTGCCAGCAGTTTCGGGGGGCAGGTTGAAGCTTTCTTT | CASSFGGQVEAFF
TRBJ1-4 | TRBV28 | TRBD1 | - | TGTGCCAGCAGTCCATACGTGGACAGGGGGCAAAATGAAAAACTGTTTTTT | CASSPYVDRGQNEKLFF
TRBJ1-3 | TRBV18 | TRBD1 | - | TGTGCCAGCTCCCCTCCGGGACAGTATGGAAACACCATATATTTT | CASSPPGQYGNTIYF
TRBJ1-2 | TRBV12-3/TRBV12-4 | - | - | TGTGCCAGCAGTTTAGAGAACTATGGCTACACCTTC | CASSLENYGYTF
TRBJ1-4 | TRBV7-8 | TRBD1 | - | TGTGCCAGCAGCTTCGCGACAGGGGAAAAACTGTTTTTT | CASSFATGEKLFF
TRBJ2-5 | TRBV28 | - | - | TGTGCCAGCAGTTCCCTCCTAGGGATCCAGTACTTC | CASSSLLGIQYF
TRBJ2-7 | TRBV27 | - | - | TGTGCCAGCAGCTCTTCCCTCGGGCAATCCTACGAGCAGTACTTC | CASSSSLGQSYEQYF
TRBJ1-6 | TRBV19 | - | - | TGTGCCAGTAGTATGGACGCTAATTCACCCCTCCACTTT | CASSMDANSPLHF
TRBJ2-7 | TRBV7-2 | - | - | TGTGCCAGCAGCTTAGCTCAGGCGATGGACGAGCAGTACTTC | CASSLAQAMDEQYF
TRBJ2-7 | TRBV29-1 | - | few | TGCAGCGTTGAAGATCTGGACAAGAACTACGAGCAGTACTTC | CSVEDLDKNYEQYF